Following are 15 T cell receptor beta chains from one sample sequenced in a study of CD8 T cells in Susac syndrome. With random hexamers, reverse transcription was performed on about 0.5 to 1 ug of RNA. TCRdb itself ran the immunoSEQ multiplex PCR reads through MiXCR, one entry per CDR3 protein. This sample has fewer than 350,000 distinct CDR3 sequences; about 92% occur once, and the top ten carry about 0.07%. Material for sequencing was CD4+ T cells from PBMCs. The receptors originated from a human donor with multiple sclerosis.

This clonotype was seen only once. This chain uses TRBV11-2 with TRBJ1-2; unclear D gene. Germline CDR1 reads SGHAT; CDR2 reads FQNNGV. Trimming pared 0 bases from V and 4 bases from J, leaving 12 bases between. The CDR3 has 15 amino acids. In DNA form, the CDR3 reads TGTGCCAGCAGCTTAGACCTCGATTTGGCCTATGGCTACACCTTC. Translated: CASSLDLDLAYGYTF.

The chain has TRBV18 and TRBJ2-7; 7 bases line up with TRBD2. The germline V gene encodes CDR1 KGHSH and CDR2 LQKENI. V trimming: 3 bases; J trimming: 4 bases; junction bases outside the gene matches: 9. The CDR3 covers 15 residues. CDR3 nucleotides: TGTGCCAGCTCACCCCCGGGACCGCGGGGGTACGAGCAGTACTTC. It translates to CASSPPGPRGYEQYF. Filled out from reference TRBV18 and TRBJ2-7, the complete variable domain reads NAGVMQNPRHLVRRRGQEARLRCSPMKGHSHVYWYRQLPEEGLKFMVYLQKENIIDESGMPKERFSAEFPKEGPSILRIQQVVRGDSAAYFCASSPPGPRGYEQYFGPGTRLTVT.

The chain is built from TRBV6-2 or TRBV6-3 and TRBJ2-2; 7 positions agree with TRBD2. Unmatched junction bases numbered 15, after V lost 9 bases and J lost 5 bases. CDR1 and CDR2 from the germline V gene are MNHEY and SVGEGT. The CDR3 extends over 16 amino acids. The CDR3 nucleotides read TGTGCCAGTGGCCTTTCGCGGGGGAGGCAAACCGGGGAGCTGTTTTTT. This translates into CASGLSRGRQTGELFF.

CDR3 in amino acids: CAWSRLAAYNEQFF. CDR3 nucleotides: TGTGCCTGGAGCCGTCTAGCGGCCTACAATGAGCAGTTCTTC. The rearrangement joins TRBV30 to TRBJ2-1; 7 positions agree with TRBD2. The trim removed 3 bases at V and 2 bases at J, leaving 4 bases unmatched. Germline V gene data show CDR1 as GTSNPN and CDR2 as SVGIG (reference sequence). The CDR3 runs 14 residues.

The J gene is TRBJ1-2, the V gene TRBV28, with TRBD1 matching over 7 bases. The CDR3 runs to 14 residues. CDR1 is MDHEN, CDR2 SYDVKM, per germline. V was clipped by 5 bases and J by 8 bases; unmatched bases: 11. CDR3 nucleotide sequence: TGTGCCAGCAGTGTACCACAGGGGTTAAGGGGCTACACCTTC. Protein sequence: CASSVPQGLRGYTF.

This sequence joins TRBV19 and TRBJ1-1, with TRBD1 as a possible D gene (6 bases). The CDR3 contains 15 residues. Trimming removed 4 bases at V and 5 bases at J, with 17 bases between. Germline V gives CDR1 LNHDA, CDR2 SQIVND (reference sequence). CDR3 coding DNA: TGTGCCAGTAGTAATACAGGGACGGGGGATACTGAAGCTTTCTTT. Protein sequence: CASSNTGTGDTEAFF.

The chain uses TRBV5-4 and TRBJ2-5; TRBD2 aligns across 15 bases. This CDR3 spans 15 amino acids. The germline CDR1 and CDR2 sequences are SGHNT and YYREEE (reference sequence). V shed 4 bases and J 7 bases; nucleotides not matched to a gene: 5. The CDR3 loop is CASSTGLAGGVTQYF. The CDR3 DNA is TGTGCCAGCAGCACCGGACTAGCGGGAGGGGTGACCCAGTACTTC.

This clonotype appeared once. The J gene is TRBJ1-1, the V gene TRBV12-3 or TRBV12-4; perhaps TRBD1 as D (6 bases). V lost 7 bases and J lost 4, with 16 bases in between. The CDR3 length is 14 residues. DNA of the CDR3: TGTGCCAGCACTTTCTCGAGAGGGGGCACTGAAGCTTTCTTT. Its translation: CASTFSRGGTEAFF.

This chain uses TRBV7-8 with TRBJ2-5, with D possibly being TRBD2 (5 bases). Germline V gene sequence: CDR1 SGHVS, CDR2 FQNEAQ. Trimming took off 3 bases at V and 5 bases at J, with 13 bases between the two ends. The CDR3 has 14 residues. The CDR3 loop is CASSLSGRVETQYF. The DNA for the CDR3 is TGTGCCAGCAGCTTGAGTGGGAGAGTGGAGACCCAGTACTTC.

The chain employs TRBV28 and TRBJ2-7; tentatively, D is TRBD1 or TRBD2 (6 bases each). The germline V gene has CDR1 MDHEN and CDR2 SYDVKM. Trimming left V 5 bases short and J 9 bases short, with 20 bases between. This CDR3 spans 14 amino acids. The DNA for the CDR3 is TGTGCCAGCAGTGTGAACATCGGGGGCGCTGGGCAGTACTTC. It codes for CASSVNIGGAGQYF.

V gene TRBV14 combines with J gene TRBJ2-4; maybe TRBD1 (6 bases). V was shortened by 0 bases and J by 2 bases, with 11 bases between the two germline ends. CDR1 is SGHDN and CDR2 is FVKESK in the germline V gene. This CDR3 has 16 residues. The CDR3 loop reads CASSQELGDTKNIQYF. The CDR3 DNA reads TGTGCCAGCAGCCAAGAATTGGGGGACACCAAAAACATTCAGTACTTC.

CDR3 sequence: CASSVGSGLQETQYF. The CDR3 nucleotides read TGTGCCAGCAGCGTAGGGTCTGGCCTTCAAGAGACCCAGTACTTC. The chain links TRBV9 to TRBJ2-5; D is unresolved. V lost 0 bases and J lost 2, with 11 bases in between. Germline V CDR1 and CDR2: SGDLS, YYNGEE. The CDR3 has 15 residues. The full variable domain, with the rest looked up from reference TRBV9 and TRBJ2-5, is DSGVTQTPKHLITATGQRVTLRCSPRSGDLSVYWYQQSLDQGLQFLIQYYNGEERAKGNILERFSAQQFPDLHSELNLSSLELGDSALYFCASSVGSGLQETQYFGPGTRLLVL.

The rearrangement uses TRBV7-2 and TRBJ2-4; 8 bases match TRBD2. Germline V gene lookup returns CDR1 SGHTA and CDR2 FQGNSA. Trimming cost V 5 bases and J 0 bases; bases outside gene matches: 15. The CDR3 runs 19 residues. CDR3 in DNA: TGTGCCAGCAGCCCCAGCCACTCCAGGACTAGCCAAGCCAAAAACATTCAGTACTTC. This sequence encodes CASSPSHSRTSQAKNIQYF.

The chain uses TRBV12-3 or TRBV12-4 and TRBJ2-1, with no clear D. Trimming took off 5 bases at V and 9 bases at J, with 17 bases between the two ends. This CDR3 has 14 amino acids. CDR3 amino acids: CASSPSPPRSEQFF. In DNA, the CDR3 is TGTGCCAGCAGTCCCTCCCCCCCGCGGAGTGAGCAGTTCTTC.

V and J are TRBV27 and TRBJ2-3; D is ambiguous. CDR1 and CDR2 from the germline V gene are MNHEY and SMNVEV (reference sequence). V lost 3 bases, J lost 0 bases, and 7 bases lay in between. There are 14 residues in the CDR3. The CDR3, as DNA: TGTGCCAGCAGTTTGGTGGAAAGCACAGATACGCAGTATTTT. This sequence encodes CASSLVESTDTQYF.